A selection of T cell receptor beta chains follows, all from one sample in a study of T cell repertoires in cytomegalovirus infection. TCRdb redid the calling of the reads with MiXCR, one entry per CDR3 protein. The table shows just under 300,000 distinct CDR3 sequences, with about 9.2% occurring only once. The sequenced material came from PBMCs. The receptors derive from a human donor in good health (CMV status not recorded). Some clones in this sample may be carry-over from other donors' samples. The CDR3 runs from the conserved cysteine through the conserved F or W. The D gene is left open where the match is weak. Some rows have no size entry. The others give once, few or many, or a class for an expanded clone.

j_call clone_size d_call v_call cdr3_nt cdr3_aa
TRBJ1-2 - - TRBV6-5 TGTGCCAGCAGTTACTCGACGTGGGATGGCTACACCTTC CASSYSTWDGYTF
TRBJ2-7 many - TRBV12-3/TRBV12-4 TGTGCCAGCAGTTTACAGGGTCCCTACGAGCAGTACTTC CASSLQGPYEQYF
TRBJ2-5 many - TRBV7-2 TGTGCCAGCAGCTTAGATGGGATGACCCAGTACTTC CASSLDGMTQYF
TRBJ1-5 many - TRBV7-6 TGTGCCAGCAGCTCGGTGGATCAGCCCCAGCATTTT CASSSVDQPQHF
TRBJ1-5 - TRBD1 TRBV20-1 TGCAGTGCCACGGGACAGGGAAAAGTCGGCAATCAGCCCCAGCATTTT CSATGQGKVGNQPQHF
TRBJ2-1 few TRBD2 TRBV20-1 TGCAGTGCTAGTCTTTTAGCGGGGGAGCAGTTCTTC CSASLLAGEQFF
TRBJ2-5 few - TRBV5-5 TGTGCCAGCAGCTTGGTCGATTACAGGGCCACCCGATACCAAGAGACCCAGTACTTC CASSLVDYRATRYQETQYF
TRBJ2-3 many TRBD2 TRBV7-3 TGTGCCAGCAGCTTTAGCGGGGGGGCGGGAGATACGCAGTATTTT CASSFSGGAGDTQYF
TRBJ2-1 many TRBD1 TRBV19 TGTGCCAGTAGTATACTGGGACAGTCTCGGGATGAGCAGTTCTTC CASSILGQSRDEQFF
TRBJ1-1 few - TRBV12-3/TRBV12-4 TGTGCCAGCATCCTTGTAGGTGAAGCTTTCTTT CASILVGEAFF
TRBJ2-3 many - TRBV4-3 TGCGCCAGCAGCCAAGAGGCGGGGCTCGGGGATACGCAGTATTTT CASSQEAGLGDTQYF
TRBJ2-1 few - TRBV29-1 TGCAGCGTCCCCTCATGGGGTTCCTACAATGAGCAGTTCTTC CSVPSWGSYNEQFF
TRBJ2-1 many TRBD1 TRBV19 TGTGCCAGTAGTATTACAGGGGGGATTAGGAGTTCCTACAATGAGCAGTTCTTC CASSITGGIRSSYNEQFF
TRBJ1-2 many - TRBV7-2 TGTGCCAGCAGCTCCGTCCTAACAAGCTCTAGTCCCTATGGCTACACCTTC CASSSVLTSSSPYGYTF
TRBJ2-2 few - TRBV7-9 TGTGCCAGCAGCCAGGACGGGTCGTGGACCGGGGAGCTGTTTTTT CASSQDGSWTGELFF
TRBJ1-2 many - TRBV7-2 TGTGCCAGCAGCTCAACTAGGTGGGGGGCCGACACCTTC CASSSTRWGADTF
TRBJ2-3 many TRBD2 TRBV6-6 TGTGCCAGCAGTTACTCGACTAGCGGGGGGGTCACAGATACGCAGTATTTT CASSYSTSGGVTDTQYF
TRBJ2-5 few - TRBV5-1 TGCGCCAGCAGCTTGGAGTGGGGGGAGACCCAGTACTTC CASSLEWGETQYF
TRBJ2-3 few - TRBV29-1 TGCAGCGTTGAAGCAAGGGCCGGAGATACGCAGTATTTT CSVEARAGDTQYF
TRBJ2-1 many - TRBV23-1 TGCGCCAGCAGTCAAGTTTTACAGGGTAGCGATGAGCAGTTCTTC CASSQVLQGSDEQFF
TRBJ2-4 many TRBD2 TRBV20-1 TGCAGTGCCCCAAATAGACAGCGGGGGAACATTCAGTACTTC CSAPNRQRGNIQYF
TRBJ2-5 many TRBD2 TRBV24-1 TGTGCCACCAGCCGGCGGGGGGAAGAGACCCAGTACTTC CATSRRGEETQYF
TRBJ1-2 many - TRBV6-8 TGTGCCAGCATTCCAAACCGGGACCCTCCGGGCTACACCTTC CASIPNRDPPGYTF
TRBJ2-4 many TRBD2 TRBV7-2 TGTGCCAGCAGCCCACAGGGAACGGGGGGGGCCAAAAACATTCAGTACTTC CASSPQGTGGAKNIQYF
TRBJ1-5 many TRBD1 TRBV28 TGTGCCAGCAGTGCCCCGACAGGGATGGGGAATCAGCCCCAGCATTTT CASSAPTGMGNQPQHF
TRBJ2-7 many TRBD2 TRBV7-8 TGTGCCAGCAGCGGACTAGCGGGGGGGTACGAGCAGTACTTC CASSGLAGGYEQYF
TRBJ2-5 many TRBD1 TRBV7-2 TGTGCCAGCAGCTTAGGACAGGGACCCCAAGAGACCCAGTACTTC CASSLGQGPQETQYF